Each of the 2 T cell receptor beta chains below was sequenced from the same sample in a study of T-cell reconstitution after alpha-beta-depleted transplantation in children. Construction of the TCRbeta library involved unique molecular identifiers. TCRdb used MiXCR to reprocess the PCR reads, holding one entry per CDR3 protein. Here the sample spans about a million distinct CDR3 sequences, around 30% being singletons. This material consisted of PBMCs, mostly from graft donor cells, taken 360 days after TCRalphabeta/CD19-depleted stem cell transplant. The receptor set was obtained from a boy less than two years old who had a stem cell transplant for SCID, so the T cells may come from the graft donor.

This chain uses TRBV15 with TRBJ2-1, with TRBD1 identical over 10 bases. This CDR3 is built from 15 residues. From germline, CDR1 is LNHNV and CDR2 YYDKDF (reference sequence). Trimming took 1 base from V and 5 from J; bases not matched to a gene: 2. CDR3 coding DNA: TGTGCCACCAGCAGAGGGACAGGGGGTAACAATGAGCAGTTCTTC. It translates to CATSRGTGGNNEQFF.

This sequence joins TRBV7-6 and TRBJ1-1; D call uncertain. Trimming shortened V by 5 bases and J by 1 base, and 23 bases separated the two germline ends. CDR1 and CDR2 from the germline V gene are SGHVS and FNYEAQ. The CDR3 length is 18 residues. The CDR3 sequence: CASSDKAGPHRPNTEAFF. The CDR3 DNA is TGTGCCAGCAGCGACAAAGCGGGCCCCCATCGGCCGAACACTGAAGCTTTCTTT.